This paragraph reports one TCR beta chain. Antigen: not known. These donors counted as nominally healthy when sampled, but unrecorded immune exposures were likely. The sample is drawn from a study of cytomegalovirus exposure and HLA in healthy donors. In the study overall: As released early, the data held some 80 million unique TCRs from HLA-typed donors.

The CDR3 covers 13 residues. V lost 4 bases and J 8 bases, leaving 11 bases between the germline ends. Germline V gene sequence: CDR1 MNHEY, CDR2 SVGAGI. General study findings and limits: Sequencing likely generated an artifact that appeared as a cluster of highly shared sequence variants. Later, an analysis found that common viral pathogens appeared to be linked with several of the most significant clusters.

Researchers ran the PCR with 60 Vbeta and 13 Jbeta primers. TCRdb's table, derived via immunoSEQ multiplex PCR, lists solely in-frame clones and lacks some. The table lists 130,000 to 150,000 clones, about 74% of them singletons, with roughly 4% in the top ten. Specimen: PBMCs. V is TRBV6-5 and J is TRBJ1-4; D may be TRBD1 (5 bases). This clonotype was sampled from a man aged 18 to 35 in good health and CMV-seropositive. CDR3 sequence (DNA): TGTGCCAGCAGTTCTTCAGGGAAGGAAAAACTGTTTTTT. The encoded protein is CASSSSGKEKLFF.